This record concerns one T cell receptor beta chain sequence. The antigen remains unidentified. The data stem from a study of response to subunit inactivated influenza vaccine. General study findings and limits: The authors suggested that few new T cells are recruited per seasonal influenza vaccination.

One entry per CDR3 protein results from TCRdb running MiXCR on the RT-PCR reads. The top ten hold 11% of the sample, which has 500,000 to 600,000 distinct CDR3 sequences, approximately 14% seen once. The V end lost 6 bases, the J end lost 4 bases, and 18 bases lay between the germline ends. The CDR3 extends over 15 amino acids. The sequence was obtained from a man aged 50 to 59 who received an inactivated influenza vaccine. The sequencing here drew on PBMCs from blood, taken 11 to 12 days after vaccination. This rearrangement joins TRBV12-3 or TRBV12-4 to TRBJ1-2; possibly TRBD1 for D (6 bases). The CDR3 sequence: CASRPASGGGYGYTF. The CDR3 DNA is TGTGCCAGCAGGCCCGCCTCCGGGGGCGGCTATGGCTACACCTTC.